Sequencing of this T cell receptor (beta chain) was carried out in a study of cytomegalovirus exposure and HLA in healthy donors. Study findings and constraints: In a later analysis, common viral pathogens appeared linked to several of the most significant clusters. Listed as cytomegalovirus-associated were 150 or so TCR beta chains. Prior analysis indicated that the majority of TCR beta V segments exhibited productivity approximately 87% or approximately 30% of the time. It was shown in a later analysis that HLA-associated TCR beta chains were more clonally expanded than other, equally common chains.

Concerning this clone itself: Its cognate antigen is unknown. Other DNA sequences in the same sample also yield this CDR3.

Researchers ran the PCR with 60 Vbeta and 13 Jbeta primers. Profiling relied on immunoSEQ multiplex PCR, and the TCRdb table lists in-frame clones only, not all of them. This sample's table has under 130,000 clones. The V end lost 4 bases, the J end lost 2 bases, and 5 bases lay between the germline ends. Per germline, CDR1 SGHDT and CDR2 YYEEEE. This CDR3 is built from 12 residues. The receptor was isolated from a middle-aged man in good health and CMV-seronegative. This chain links TRBV5-6 with TRBJ2-3; D is unresolved. The material sequenced was PBMCs. The DNA of the CDR3 is TGTGCCAGCAGCCTCTACACAGATACGCAGTATTTT. Encoded protein: CASSLYTDTQYF.